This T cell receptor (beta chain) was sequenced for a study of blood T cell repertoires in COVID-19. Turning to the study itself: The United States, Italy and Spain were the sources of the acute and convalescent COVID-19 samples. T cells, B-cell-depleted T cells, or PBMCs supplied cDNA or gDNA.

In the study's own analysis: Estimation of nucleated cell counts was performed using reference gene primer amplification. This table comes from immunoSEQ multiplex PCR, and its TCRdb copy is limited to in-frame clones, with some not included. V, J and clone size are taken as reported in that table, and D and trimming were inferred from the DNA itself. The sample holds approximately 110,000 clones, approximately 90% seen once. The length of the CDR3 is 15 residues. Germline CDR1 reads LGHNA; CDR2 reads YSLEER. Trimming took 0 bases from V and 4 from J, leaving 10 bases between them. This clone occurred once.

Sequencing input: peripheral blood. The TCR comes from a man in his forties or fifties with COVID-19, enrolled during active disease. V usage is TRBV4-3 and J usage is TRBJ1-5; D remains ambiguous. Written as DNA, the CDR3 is TGCGCCAGCAGCCAAGATATAAATAGAAATCAGCCCCAGCATTTT. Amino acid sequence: CASSQDINRNQPQHF.